This T cell receptor beta chain was identified in a study of T cells after posttransplantation cyclophosphamide. Methotrexate plus calcineurin inhibitor accompanied controls' myeloablative marrow transplants; sampling was 1 year later. Sequenced by immunoSEQ multiplex PCR; TCRdb stores in-frame clones only, minus some. The sample holds about 22,000 clones, 89% seen once. The germline V and J ends were trimmed by 4 bases and 7 bases, with 8 bases remaining between them. Germline V gene lookup returns CDR1 SEHNR and CDR2 FQNEAQ (reference sequence). CDR3 size: 11 residues. The source material was PBMCs, sampled after an allogeneic stem cell transplant with a calcineurin inhibitor and methotrexate. This chain uses TRBV7-9 with TRBJ2-7; TRBD1 might be the D (6 bases). The TCR originated in a female patient aged 45 to 65 who received an allogeneic stem cell transplant from an unrelated donor, was CMV-positive, and had chronic GVHD only. Some of the T cells may derive from the graft donor. The CDR3 nucleotides are TGTGCCAGCAGCTCCGGGACAGAGCAGTACTTC. Its protein product is CASSSGTEQYF. Combining the CDR3 with reference TRBV7-9 and TRBJ2-7 gives the whole variable domain DTGVSQNPRHKITKRGQNVTFRCDPISEHNRLYWYRQTLGQGPEFLTYFQNEAQLEKSRLLSDRFSAERPKGSFSTLEIQRTEQGDSAMYLCASSSGTEQYFGPGTRLTVT.